This is a list of T cell receptor beta chains from one sample in a study of T cell changes during pregnancy in multiple sclerosis. Clones were read by immunoSEQ multiplex PCR, and TCRdb kept only the in-frame ones, dropping some. Found here are around 71,000 clones, 90% to 95% of them singletons; the top ten hold roughly 1.5%. Sample: peripheral blood, taken after pregnancy. These receptors all stem from a female donor with multiple sclerosis, enrolled in a pregnancy study. Both conserved end residues are part of each CDR3. D genes are given only for firm matches. Size is stated for part of the rows, as once, few or many counts, or as a class when the clone is expanded.

v_call: TRBV27
d_call: TRBD2
cdr3_length: 15
j_call: TRBJ2-3
clone_size: .
cdr3_nt: TGTGCCAGCAGTTTAACTAGCGGAAACACAGATACGCAGTATTTT
cdr3_aa: CASSLTSGNTDTQYF

v_call: TRBV30
d_call: .
cdr3_length: 11
j_call: TRBJ2-3
clone_size: .
cdr3_nt: TGTGCCTGGAGTAACGTGCGGGCGCAGTATTTT
cdr3_aa: CAWSNVRAQYF

v_call: TRBV28
d_call: TRBD1
cdr3_length: 14
j_call: TRBJ2-7
clone_size: .
cdr3_nt: TGTGCCAGCAAGTTATTCGGGACAGCCTACGAGCAGTACTTC
cdr3_aa: CASKLFGTAYEQYF

v_call: TRBV19
d_call: .
cdr3_length: 13
j_call: TRBJ2-1
clone_size: .
cdr3_nt: TGTGCCAGTAGGGGACTGTCTAGGGATGAGCAGTTCTTC
cdr3_aa: CASRGLSRDEQFF

v_call: TRBV10-3
d_call: TRBD1
cdr3_length: 14
j_call: TRBJ2-5
clone_size: .
cdr3_nt: TGTGCCATCAGTCCGGGACAGAACCAAGAGACCCAGTACTTC
cdr3_aa: CAISPGQNQETQYF

v_call: TRBV19
d_call: TRBD2
cdr3_length: 16
j_call: TRBJ2-7
clone_size: .
cdr3_nt: TGTGCCAGTAGTCGCAAACTAGCGGGGCTTATCTACGAGCAGTACTTC
cdr3_aa: CASSRKLAGLIYEQYF

v_call: TRBV6-1
d_call: TRBD2
cdr3_length: 13
j_call: TRBJ2-1
clone_size: .
cdr3_nt: TGTGCCTCCCCTGCTAGCGGCCGGGGGGAGCAGTTCTTC
cdr3_aa: CASPASGRGEQFF

v_call: TRBV29-1
d_call: .
cdr3_length: 9
j_call: TRBJ1-1
clone_size: few
cdr3_nt: TGCAGCACAAACACTGAAGCTTTCTTT
cdr3_aa: CSTNTEAFF

v_call: TRBV19
d_call: .
cdr3_length: 16
j_call: TRBJ2-6
clone_size: .
cdr3_nt: TGTGCCAGTAGTGCGGGACAGCCCTCTGGGGCCAACGTCCTGACTTTC
cdr3_aa: CASSAGQPSGANVLTF

v_call: TRBV2
d_call: TRBD1
cdr3_length: 14
j_call: TRBJ1-5
clone_size: few
cdr3_nt: TGTGCCAGCAGCCTTCGACAGGGAAATCAGCCCCAGCATTTT
cdr3_aa: CASSLRQGNQPQHF

v_call: TRBV18
d_call: .
cdr3_length: 14
j_call: TRBJ1-1
clone_size: .
cdr3_nt: TGTGCCAGCTCACCTTCGACAGCGAACACTGAAGCTTTCTTT
cdr3_aa: CASSPSTANTEAFF

v_call: TRBV6-5
d_call: TRBD1
cdr3_length: 13
j_call: TRBJ1-2
clone_size: once
cdr3_nt: TGTGCCAGCAGTCCCCGGGACAGGGGTGGCTACACCTTC
cdr3_aa: CASSPRDRGGYTF

v_call: TRBV9
d_call: .
cdr3_length: 15
j_call: TRBJ2-7
clone_size: .
cdr3_nt: TGTGCCAGCAGCCCGCGGTCGGGCAGGGACTACGAGCAGTACTTC
cdr3_aa: CASSPRSGRDYEQYF

v_call: TRBV2
d_call: TRBD1
cdr3_length: 16
j_call: TRBJ1-5
clone_size: once
cdr3_nt: TGTGCCAGCAGTTGGGACAGGGGAAGCACTTTCGGGACCCAGCATTTT
cdr3_aa: CASSWDRGSTFGTQHF